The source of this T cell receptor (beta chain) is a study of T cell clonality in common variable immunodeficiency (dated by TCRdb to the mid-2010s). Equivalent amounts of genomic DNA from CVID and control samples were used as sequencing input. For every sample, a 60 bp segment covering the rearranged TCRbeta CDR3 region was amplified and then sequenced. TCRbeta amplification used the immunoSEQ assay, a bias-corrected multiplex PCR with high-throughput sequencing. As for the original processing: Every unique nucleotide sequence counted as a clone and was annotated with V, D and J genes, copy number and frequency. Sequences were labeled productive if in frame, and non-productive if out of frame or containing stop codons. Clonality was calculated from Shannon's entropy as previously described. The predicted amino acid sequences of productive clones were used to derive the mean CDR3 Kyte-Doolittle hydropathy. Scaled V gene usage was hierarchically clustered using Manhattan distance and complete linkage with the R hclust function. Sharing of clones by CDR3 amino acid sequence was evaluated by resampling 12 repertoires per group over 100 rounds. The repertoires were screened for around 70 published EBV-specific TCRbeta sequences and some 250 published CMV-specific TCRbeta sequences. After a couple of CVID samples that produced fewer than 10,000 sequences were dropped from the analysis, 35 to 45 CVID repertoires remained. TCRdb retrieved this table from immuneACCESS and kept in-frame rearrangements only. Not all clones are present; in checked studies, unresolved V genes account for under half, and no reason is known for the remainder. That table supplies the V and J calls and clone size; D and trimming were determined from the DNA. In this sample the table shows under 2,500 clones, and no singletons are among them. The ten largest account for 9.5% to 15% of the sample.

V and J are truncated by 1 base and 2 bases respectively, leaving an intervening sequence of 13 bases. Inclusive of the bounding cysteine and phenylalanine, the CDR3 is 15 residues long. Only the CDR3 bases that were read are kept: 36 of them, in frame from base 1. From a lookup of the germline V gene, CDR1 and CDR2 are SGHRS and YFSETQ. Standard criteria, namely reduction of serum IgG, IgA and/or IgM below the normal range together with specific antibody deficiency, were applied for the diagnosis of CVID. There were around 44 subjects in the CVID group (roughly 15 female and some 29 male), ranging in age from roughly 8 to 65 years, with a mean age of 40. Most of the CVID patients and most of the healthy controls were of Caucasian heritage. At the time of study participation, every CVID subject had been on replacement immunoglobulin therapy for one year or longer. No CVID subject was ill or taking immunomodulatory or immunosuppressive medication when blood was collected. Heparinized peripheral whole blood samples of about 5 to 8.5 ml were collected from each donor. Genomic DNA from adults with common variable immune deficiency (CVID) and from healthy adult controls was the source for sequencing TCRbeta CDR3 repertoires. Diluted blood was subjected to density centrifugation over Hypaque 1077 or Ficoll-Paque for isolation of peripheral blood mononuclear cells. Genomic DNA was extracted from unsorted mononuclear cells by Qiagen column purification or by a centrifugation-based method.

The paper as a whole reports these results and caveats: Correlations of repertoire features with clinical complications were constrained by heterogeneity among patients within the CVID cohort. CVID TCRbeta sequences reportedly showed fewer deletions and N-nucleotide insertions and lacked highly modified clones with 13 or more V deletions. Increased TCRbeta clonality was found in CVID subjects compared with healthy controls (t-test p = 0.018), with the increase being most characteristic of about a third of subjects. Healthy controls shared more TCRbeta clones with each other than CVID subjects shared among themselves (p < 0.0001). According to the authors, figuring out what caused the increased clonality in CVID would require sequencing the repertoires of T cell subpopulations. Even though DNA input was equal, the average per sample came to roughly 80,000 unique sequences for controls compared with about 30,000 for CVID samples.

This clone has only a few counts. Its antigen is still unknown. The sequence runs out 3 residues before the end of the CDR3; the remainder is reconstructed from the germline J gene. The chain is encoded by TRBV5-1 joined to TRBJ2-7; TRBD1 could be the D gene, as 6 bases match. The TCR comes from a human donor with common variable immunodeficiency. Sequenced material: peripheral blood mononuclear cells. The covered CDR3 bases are TGCGCCAGCAGCTTGCAAGGACAGAGGACCTACGAG. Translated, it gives CASSLQGQRTYE. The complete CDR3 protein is CASSLQGQRTYEQYF.